This TCR beta chain appears in the sequencing data of a study of cytomegalovirus exposure and HLA in healthy donors. Primers: 60 Vbeta forward and 13 Jbeta reverse. Original data processing: Around 9.9 million shared chains were among the approximately 80 million unique TCR beta chains that a later analysis counted. Sequenced by immunoSEQ multiplex PCR; TCRdb stores in-frame clones only, minus some. The V and J calls and clone size come from that table; D and trimming were worked out from the DNA. The sample holds some 130,000 clones, approximately 70% seen once. To note about this clone: Antigen specificity is unknown.

Overall study results and limits: Researchers reported in a later analysis that common viral pathogens appeared linked to several top clusters. Associated with HLA alleles at 0.05 false discovery rate in a later analysis were some 18,000 TCR beta sequences.

The TCR was taken from an older woman in good health and CMV-seropositive. Sequenced input: PBMCs.

The CDR3 DNA follows: TGCGCCAGCAGCTTGAGCGCAGGGGTCGGCTCCTACGAGCAGTACTTC. Amino acids: CASSLSAGVGSYEQYF. The gene calls are TRBV5-1 and TRBJ2-7; TRBD1 is a possible D gene (6 bases). The CDR3 length is 16 residues. Trimming stripped 1 base from V and 0 bases from J, with 14 bases between. In germline, CDR1 is SGHRS, CDR2 YFSETQ.